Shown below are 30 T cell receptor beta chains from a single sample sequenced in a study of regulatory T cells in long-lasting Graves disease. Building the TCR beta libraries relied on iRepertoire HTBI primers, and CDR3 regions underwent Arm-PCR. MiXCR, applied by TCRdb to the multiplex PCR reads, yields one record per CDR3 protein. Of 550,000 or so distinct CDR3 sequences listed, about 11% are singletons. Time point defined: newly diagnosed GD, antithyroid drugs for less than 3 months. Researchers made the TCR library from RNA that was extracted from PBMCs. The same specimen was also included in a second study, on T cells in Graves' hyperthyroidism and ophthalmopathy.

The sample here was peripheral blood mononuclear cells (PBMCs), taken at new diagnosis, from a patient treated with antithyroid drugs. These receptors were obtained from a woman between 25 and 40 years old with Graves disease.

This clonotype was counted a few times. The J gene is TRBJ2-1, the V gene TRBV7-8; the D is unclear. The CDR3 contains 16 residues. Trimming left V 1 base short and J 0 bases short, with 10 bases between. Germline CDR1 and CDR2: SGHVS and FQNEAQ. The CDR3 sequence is CASSLDDFLSYNEQFF. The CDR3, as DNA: TGTGCCAGCAGCTTAGACGACTTCCTCTCCTACAATGAGCAGTTCTTC.

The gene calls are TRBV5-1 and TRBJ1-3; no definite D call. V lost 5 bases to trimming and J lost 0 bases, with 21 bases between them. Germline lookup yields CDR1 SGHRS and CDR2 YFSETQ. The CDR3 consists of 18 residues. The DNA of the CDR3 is TGCGCCAGCAGTCGCTTGGGGTTTCCACTTTCCTCTGGAAACACCATATATTTT. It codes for CASSRLGFPLSSGNTIYF. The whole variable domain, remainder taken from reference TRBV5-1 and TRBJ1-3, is KAGVTQTPRYLIKTRGQQVTLSCSPISGHRSVSWYQQTPGQGLQFLFEYFSETQRNKGNFPGRFSGRQFSNSRSEMNVSTLELGDSALYLCASSRLGFPLSSGNTIYFGEGSWLTVV.

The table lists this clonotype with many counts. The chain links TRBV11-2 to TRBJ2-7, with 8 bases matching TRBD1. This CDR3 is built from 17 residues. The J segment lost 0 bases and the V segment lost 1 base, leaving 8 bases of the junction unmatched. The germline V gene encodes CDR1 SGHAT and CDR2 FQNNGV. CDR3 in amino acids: CASSLVGLTGASYEQYF. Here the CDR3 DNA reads TGTGCCAGCAGCTTAGTCGGTCTGACAGGGGCCTCCTACGAGCAGTACTTC.

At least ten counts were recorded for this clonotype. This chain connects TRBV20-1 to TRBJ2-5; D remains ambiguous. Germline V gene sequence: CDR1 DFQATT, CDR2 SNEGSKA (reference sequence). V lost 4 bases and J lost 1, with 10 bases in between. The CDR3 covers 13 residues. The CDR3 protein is CSAKGWSQETQYF. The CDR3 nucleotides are TGCAGTGCTAAGGGCTGGAGCCAAGAGACCCAGTACTTC.

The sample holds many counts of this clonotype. The CDR3: CASSLQRGPYNEQFF. In DNA form, the CDR3 reads TGTGCCAGCAGTTTGCAGCGGGGTCCGTACAATGAGCAGTTCTTC. The rearrangement links TRBV27 to TRBJ2-1; 7 bases are a match to TRBD2. The CDR3 length is 15 residues. Trimming took 3 bases from V and 4 from J; bases not matched to a gene: 6. Looked up from germline, CDR1 is MNHEY and CDR2 is SMNVEV (reference sequence).

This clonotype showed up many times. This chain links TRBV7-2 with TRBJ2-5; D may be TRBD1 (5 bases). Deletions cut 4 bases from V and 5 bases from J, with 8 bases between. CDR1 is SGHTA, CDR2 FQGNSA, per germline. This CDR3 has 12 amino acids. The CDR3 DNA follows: TGTGCCAGCAGCTGGGGCCGGGAGACCCAGTACTTC. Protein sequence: CASSWGRETQYF.

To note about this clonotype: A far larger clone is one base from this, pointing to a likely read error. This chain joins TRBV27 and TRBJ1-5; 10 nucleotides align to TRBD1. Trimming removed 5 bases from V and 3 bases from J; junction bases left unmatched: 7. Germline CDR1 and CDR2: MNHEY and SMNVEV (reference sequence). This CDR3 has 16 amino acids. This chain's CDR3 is CASSDKGQGTNQPQHF. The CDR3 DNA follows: TGTGCCAGCAGTGATAAGGGACAGGGGACCAATCAGCCCCAGCATTTT.

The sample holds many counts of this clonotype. The CDR3 sequence is CASTSVGMSETQYF. CDR3 DNA sequence: TGTGCCAGCACCTCAGTGGGAATGTCAGAGACCCAGTACTTC. The V and J genes are TRBV6-1 and TRBJ2-5; D ambiguous. The CDR3 contains 14 residues. Germline-derived CDR1 and CDR2 are MNHNS and SASEGT. The V end was cut by 7 bases, the J end by 4 bases, with 16 bases between.

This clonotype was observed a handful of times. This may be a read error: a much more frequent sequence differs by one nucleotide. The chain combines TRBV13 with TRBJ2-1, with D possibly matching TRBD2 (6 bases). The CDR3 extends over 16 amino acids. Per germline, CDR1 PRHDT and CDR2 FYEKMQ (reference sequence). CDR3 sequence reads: CASSSLGTDHRETQHF. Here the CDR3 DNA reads TGTGCCAGCAGCTCCTTGGGGACGGACCACCGGGAGACCCAGCACTTC.

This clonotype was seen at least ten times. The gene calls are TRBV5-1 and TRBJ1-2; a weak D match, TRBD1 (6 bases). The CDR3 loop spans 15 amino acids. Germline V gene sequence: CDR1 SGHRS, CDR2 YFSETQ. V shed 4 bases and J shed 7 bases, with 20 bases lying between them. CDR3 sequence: CASSRTQGIEVGYTF. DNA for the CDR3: TGCGCCAGCAGCCGGACACAGGGTATAGAGGTTGGCTACACCTTC.

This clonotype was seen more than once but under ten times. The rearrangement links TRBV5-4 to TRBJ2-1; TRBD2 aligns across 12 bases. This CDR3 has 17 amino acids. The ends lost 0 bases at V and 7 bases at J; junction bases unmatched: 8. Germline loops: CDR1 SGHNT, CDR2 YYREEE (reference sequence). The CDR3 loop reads CASSLGMTSGSLNEQFF. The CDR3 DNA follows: TGTGCCAGCAGCTTGGGGATGACTAGCGGGAGCCTTAATGAGCAGTTCTTC.

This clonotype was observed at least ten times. CDR3 sequence (DNA): TGTGCCAGCAGCCGGGACCAGGGGGCAGACACTGAAGCTTTCTTT. Amino acids: CASSRDQGADTEAFF. J is TRBJ1-1 and V is TRBV3-1; 8 bases agree with TRBD1. Germline loops: CDR1 LGHDT, CDR2 YNNKEL (reference sequence). The CDR3 runs to 15 residues. V lost 4 bases to trimming and J lost 3 bases; unmatched junction nucleotides: 7.

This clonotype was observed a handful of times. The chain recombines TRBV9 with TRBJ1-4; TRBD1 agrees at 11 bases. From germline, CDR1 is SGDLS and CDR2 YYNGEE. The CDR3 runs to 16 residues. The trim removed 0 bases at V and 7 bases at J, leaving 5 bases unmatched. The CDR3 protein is CASSVGTGGRSEKLFF. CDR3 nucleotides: TGTGCCAGCAGCGTAGGGACAGGGGGCAGAAGTGAAAAACTGTTTTTT.

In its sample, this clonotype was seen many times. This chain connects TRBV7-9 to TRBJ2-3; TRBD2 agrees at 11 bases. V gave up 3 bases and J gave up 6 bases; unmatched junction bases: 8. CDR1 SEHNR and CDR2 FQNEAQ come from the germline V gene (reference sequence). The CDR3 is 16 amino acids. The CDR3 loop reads CASSFGPGLAEDTQYF. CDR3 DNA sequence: TGTGCCAGCAGCTTCGGCCCGGGACTAGCGGAGGATACGCAGTATTTT.

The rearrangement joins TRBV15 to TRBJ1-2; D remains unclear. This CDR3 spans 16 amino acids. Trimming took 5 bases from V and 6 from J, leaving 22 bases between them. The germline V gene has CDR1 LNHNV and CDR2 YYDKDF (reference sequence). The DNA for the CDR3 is TGTGCCACCAGCGCTTCCTTGCGGGATACCAAACATGGCTACACCTTC. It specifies CATSASLRDTKHGYTF.

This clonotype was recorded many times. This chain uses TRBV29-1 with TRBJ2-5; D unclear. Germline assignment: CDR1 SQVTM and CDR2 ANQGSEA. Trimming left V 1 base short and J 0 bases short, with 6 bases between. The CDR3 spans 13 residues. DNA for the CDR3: TGCAGCGTTGAAGCAAAAAACCAAGAGACCCAGTACTTC. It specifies CSVEAKNQETQYF.

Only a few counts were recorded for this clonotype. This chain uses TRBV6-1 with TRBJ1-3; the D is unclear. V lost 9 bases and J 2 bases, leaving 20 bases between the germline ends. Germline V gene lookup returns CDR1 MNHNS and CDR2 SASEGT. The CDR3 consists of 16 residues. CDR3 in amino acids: CASELVSGLAGNTIYF. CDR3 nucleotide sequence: TGTGCCAGTGAACTTGTTTCGGGCCTGGCTGGAAACACCATATATTTT.

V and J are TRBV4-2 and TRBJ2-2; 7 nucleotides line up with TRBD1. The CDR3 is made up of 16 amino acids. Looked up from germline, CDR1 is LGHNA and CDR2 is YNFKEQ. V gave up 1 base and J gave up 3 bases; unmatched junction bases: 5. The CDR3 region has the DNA TGTGCCAGCAGCCAAGCGGGGACAGTACACACCGGGGAGCTGTTTTTT. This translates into CASSQAGTVHTGELFF.

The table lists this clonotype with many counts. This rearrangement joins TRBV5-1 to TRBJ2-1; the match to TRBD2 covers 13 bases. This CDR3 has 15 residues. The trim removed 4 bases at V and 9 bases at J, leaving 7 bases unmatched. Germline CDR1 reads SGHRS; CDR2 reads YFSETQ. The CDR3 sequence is CASSHWTSGSFEQFF. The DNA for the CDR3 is TGCGCCAGCAGCCACTGGACTAGCGGGAGTTTTGAGCAGTTCTTC.

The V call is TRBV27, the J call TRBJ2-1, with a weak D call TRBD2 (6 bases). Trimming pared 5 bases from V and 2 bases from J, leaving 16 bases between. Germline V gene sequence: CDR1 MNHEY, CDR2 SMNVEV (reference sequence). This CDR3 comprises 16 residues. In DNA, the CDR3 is TGTGCCAGCAGTCTTCTGGCGGGACTCACCTACAATGAGCAGTTCTTC. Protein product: CASSLLAGLTYNEQFF.

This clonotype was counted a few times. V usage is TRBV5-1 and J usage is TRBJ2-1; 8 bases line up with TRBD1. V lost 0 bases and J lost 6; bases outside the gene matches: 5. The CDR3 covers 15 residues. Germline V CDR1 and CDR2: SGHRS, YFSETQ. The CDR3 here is CASSLGTGQGNEQFF. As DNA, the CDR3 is TGCGCCAGCAGCTTGGGAACCGGACAGGGCAATGAGCAGTTCTTC.

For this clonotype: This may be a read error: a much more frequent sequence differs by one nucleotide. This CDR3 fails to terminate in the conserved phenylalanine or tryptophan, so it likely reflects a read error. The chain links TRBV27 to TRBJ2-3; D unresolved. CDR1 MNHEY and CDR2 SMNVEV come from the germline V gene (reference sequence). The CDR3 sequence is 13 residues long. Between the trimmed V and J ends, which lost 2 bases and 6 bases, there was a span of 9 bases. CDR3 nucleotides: TGTGCCAGCAGTTTAAATGTAGGGGATACGCAGTATTTA. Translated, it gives CASSLNVGDTQYL.

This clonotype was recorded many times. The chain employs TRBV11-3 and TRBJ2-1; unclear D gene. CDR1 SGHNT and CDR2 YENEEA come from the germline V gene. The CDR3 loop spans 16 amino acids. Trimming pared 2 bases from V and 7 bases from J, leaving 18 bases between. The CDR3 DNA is TGTGCCAGCAGCTTAACGGACCTTATACCGGCGAATGAGCAGTTCTTC. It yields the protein CASSLTDLIPANEQFF.

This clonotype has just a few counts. The CDR3 DNA is TGTGCCAGCAGTAAAATGGAGGCTAGCTTTACCTACGAGCAGTACTTC. Protein product: CASSKMEASFTYEQYF. The genes are TRBV6-2 or TRBV6-3 and TRBJ2-7; a possible D gene is TRBD2 (5 bases). This CDR3 is 16 amino acids long. Germline V gene lookup returns CDR1 MNHEY and CDR2 SVGEGT. The germline V and J ends were trimmed by 5 bases and 2 bases, with 19 bases remaining between them.

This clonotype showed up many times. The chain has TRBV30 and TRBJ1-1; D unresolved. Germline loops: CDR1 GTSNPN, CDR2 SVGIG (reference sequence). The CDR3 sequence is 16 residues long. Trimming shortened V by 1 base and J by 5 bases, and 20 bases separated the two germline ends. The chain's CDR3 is CAWSEGLRGLVTEAFF. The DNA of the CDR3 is TGTGCCTGGAGTGAGGGTCTGCGAGGACTGGTAACTGAAGCTTTCTTT.

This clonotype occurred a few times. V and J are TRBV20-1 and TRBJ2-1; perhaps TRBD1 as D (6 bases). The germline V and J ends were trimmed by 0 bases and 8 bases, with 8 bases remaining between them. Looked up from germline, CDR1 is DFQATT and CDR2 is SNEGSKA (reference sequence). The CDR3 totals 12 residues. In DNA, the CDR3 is TGCAGTGCTAGAGACAGGGGCTATGAGCAGTTCTTC. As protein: CSARDRGYEQFF.

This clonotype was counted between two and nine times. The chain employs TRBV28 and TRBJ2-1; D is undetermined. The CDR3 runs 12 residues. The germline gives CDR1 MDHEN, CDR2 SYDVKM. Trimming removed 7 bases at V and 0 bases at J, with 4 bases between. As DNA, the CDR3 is TGTGCCAGCATAAGCTCCTACAATGAGCAGTTCTTC. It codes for CASISSYNEQFF.

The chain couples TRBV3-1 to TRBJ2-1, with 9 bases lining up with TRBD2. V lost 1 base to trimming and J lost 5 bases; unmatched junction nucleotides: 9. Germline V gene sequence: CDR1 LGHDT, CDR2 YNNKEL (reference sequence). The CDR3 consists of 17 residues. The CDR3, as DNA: TGTGCCAGCAGCCAAGGGACCCTAGCGGGACTACACAATGAGCAGTTCTTC. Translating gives CASSQGTLAGLHNEQFF.

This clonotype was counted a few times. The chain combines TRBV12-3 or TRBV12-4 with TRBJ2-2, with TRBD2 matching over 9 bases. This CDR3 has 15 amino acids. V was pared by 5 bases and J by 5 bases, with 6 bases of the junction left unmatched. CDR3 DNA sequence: TGTGCCAGCAGTAATAGCGGGGGAGGGACCGGGGAGCTGTTTTTT. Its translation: CASSNSGGGTGELFF.

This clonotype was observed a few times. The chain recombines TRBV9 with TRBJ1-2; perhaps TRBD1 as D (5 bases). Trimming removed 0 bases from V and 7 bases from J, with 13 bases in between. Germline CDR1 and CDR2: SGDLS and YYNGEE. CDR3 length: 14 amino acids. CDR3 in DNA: TGTGCCAGCAGCGTAGTATCGGGGACTGGTGGCTACACCTTC. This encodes CASSVVSGTGGYTF.